These 7 T cell receptor beta chains came from one sample sequenced in a study of T cells in Graves' hyperthyroidism and ophthalmopathy. TCR beta CDR3 region amplification was performed from RNA transcripts. The HTBI primer set served for first-round RT-PCR of the TCR CDR3. TCRdb re-called the multiplex PCR reads with MiXCR, one entry per CDR3 protein. The sample carries about 540,000 distinct CDR3 sequences, 46% recorded once. Specimen: peripheral blood or thyroid tissue (not recorded which). These receptors were collected from a woman under 30 with Graves' hyperthyroidism.

This clonotype came up many times. The chain employs TRBV7-2 and TRBJ1-5, with D possibly being TRBD1 (6 bases). The CDR3 has 13 residues. Germline values: CDR1 SGHTA, CDR2 FQGNSA. Trimming left V 5 bases short and J 5 bases short, with 10 bases between. This CDR3 is CASSLTGYQPQHF. For the CDR3, the DNA is TGTGCCAGCAGCCTAACAGGGTATCAGCCCCAGCATTTT.

The chain combines TRBV29-1 with TRBJ1-5, with D tentatively TRBD1 (5 bases). V lost 7 bases, J lost 3 bases, and 10 bases lay in between. The CDR3 runs 12 residues. Germline-derived CDR1 and CDR2 are SQVTM and ANQGSEA. CDR3 sequence reads: CSARQYNQPQHF. DNA for the CDR3: TGCAGCGCGAGACAGTACAATCAGCCCCAGCATTTT.

This clonotype came up a few times. The V and J genes are TRBV20-1 and TRBJ2-7; 7 nucleotides align to TRBD2. Germline CDR1 DFQATT, CDR2 SNEGSKA (reference sequence). V was pared by 3 bases and J by 0 bases, with 11 bases of the junction left unmatched. CDR3 length: 16 residues. The CDR3 coding sequence is TGCAGTGCTAGTACCATCCGGGGCGGGAGCTCCTACGAGCAGTACTTC. As protein: CSASTIRGGSSYEQYF.

The sample holds many counts of this clonotype. The rearrangement joins TRBV7-3 to TRBJ2-5; no clear D. Germline V gene data show CDR1 as SGHTA and CDR2 as FQGTGA. This CDR3 region has 13 residues. V was shortened by 2 bases and J by 3 bases, with 7 bases between the two germline ends. The CDR3 spells CASSLDRKETQYF. For the CDR3, the DNA is TGTGCCAGCAGCTTAGACCGCAAAGAGACCCAGTACTTC.

With regard to this clonotype: Since no conserved phenylalanine or tryptophan closes the CDR3, a read error is the likely cause. The chain is built from TRBV20-1 and TRBJ1-1; D ambiguous. Germline CDR1 is DFQATT and CDR2 is SNEGSKA (reference sequence). The ends were cut back, 1 base at V and 0 bases at J, with 6 bases in the middle. The CDR3 is 13 amino acids. CDR3 nucleotide sequence: TGCAGTGCTAGAGTGCCAATGAACACTGAAGCTTTCCTT. Its protein is CSARVPMNTEAFL.

The V and J genes are TRBV10-3 and TRBJ1-1; TRBD1 matches 9 bases. Germline lookup yields CDR1 ENHRY and CDR2 SYGVKD. This CDR3 has 16 amino acids. The V and J ends lost 5 bases and 0 bases, in that order; junction bases with no gene match: 7. CDR3 nucleotide sequence: TGTGCCATCAGTATCGGACAGGGGTACATGAACACTGAAGCTTTCTTT. Encoded protein: CAISIGQGYMNTEAFF.

Concerning this clonotype: The conserved closing phenylalanine or tryptophan is absent in this CDR3, likely reflecting a read error. The DNA is omitted, as the CDR3 cannot be located on it reliably, and the CDR3 follows TCRdb's listing. The chain has TRBV7-6 and TRBJ1-6; TRBD1, the table's D call, was not compared with the DNA. Germline CDR1 SGHVS, CDR2 FNYEAQ. The CDR3 numbers 15 amino acids, ends counted. This CDR3 is CASSIGQAYNSPLQS.